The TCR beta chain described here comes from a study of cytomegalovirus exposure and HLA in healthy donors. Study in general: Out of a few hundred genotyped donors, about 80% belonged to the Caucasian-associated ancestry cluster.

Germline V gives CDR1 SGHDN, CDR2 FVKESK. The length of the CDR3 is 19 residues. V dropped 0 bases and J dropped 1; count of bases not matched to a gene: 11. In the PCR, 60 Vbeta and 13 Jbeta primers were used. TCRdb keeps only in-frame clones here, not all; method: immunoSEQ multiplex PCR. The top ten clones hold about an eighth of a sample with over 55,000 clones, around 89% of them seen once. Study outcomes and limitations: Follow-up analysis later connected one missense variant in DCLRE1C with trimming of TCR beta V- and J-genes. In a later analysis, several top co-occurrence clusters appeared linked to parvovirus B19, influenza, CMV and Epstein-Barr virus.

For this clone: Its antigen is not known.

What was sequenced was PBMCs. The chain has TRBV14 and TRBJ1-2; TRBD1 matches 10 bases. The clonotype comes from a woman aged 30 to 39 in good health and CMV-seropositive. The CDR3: CASSQDWRGQGLDNYGYTF. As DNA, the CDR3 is TGTGCCAGCAGCCAAGATTGGCGGGGACAGGGGTTAGATAACTATGGCTACACCTTC. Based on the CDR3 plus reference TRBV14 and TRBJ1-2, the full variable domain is EAGVTQFPSHSVIEKGQTVTLRCDPISGHDNLYWYRRVMGKEIKFLLHFVKESKQDESGMPNNRFLAERTGGTYSTLKVQPAELEDSGVYFCASSQDWRGQGLDNYGYTFGSGTRLTVV.